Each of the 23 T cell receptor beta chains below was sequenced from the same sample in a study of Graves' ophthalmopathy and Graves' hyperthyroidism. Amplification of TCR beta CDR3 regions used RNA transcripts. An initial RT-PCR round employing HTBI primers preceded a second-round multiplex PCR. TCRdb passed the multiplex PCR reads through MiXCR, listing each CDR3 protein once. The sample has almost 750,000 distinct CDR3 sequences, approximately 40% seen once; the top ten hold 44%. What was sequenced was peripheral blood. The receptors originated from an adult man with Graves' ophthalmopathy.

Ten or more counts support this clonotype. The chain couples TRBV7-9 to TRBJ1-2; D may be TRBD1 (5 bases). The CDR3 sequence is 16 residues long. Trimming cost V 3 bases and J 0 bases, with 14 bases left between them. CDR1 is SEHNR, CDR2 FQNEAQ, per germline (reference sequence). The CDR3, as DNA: TGTGCCAGCAGCTTGGCAATGGGGACGGCTAACTATGGCTACACCTTC. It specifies CASSLAMGTANYGYTF.

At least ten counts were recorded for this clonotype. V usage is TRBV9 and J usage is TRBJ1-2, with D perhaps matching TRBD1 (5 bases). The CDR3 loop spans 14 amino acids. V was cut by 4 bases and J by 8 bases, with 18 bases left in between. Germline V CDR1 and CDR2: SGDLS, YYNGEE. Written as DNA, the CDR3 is TGTGCCAGCAGCTCTACGACAGCGTCTGGGGGCTACACCTTC. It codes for CASSSTTASGGYTF.

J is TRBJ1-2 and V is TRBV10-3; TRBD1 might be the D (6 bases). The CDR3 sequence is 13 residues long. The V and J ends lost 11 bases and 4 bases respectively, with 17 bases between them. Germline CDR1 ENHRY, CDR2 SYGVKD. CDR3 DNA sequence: TGTGCCGGCAGTGAGGGGGGAATCTATGGCTACACCTTC. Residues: CAGSEGGIYGYTF.

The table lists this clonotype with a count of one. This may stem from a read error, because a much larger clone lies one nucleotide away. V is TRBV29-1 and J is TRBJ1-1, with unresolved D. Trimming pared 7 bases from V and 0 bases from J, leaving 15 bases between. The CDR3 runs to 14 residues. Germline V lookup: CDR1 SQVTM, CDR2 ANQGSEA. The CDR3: CSAFTKSMNTEAFF. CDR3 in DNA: TGCAGCGCCTTTACTAAAAGCATGAACACTGAAGCTTTCTTT. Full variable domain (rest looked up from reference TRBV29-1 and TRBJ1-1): SAVISQKPSRDICQRGTSLTIQCQVDSQVTMMFWYRQQPGQSLTLIATANQGSEATYESGFVIDKFPISRPNLTFSTLTVSNMSPEDSSIYLCSAFTKSMNTEAFFGQGTRLTVV.

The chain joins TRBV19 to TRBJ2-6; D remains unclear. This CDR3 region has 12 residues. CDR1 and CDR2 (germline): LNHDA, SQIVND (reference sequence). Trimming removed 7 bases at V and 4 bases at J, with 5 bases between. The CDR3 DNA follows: TGTGCCAGTATGGCCGGGGCCAACGTCCTGACTTTC. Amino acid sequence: CASMAGANVLTF.

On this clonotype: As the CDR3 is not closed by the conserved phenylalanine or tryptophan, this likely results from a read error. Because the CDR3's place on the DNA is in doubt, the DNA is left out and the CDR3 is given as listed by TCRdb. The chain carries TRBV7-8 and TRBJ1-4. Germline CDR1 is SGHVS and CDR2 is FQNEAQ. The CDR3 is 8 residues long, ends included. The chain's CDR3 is CASSLSER.

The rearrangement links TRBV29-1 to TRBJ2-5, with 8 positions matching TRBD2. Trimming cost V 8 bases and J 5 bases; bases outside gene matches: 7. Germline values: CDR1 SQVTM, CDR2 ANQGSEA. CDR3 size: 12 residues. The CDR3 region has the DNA TGCAGCTCCTCGGGAGGGCGGGAGACCCAGTACTTC. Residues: CSSSGGRETQYF. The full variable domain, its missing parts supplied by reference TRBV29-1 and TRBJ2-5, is SAVISQKPSRDICQRGTSLTIQCQVDSQVTMMFWYRQQPGQSLTLIATANQGSEATYESGFVIDKFPISRPNLTFSTLTVSNMSPEDSSIYLCSSSGGRETQYFGPGTRLLVL.

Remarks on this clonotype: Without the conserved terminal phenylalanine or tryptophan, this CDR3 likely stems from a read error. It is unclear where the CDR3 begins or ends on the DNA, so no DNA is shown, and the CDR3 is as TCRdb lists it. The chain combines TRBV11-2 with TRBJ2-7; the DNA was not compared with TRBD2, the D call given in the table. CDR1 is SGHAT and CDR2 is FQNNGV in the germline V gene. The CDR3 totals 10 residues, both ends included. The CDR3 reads CASSLDILAG.

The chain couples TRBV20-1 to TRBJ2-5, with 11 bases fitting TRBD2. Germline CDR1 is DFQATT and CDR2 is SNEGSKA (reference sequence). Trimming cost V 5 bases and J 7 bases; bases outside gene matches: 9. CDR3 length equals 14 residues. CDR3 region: CSAEDGLAGGTQYF. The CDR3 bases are TGCAGTGCTGAAGATGGACTAGCGGGTGGGACCCAGTACTTC.

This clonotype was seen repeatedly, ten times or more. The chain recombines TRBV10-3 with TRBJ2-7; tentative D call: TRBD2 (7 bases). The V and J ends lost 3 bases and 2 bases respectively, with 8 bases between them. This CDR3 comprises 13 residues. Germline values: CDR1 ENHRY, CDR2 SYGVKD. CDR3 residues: CAISDGGPYEQYF. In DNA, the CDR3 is TGTGCCATCAGTGACGGGGGGCCCTACGAGCAGTACTTC.

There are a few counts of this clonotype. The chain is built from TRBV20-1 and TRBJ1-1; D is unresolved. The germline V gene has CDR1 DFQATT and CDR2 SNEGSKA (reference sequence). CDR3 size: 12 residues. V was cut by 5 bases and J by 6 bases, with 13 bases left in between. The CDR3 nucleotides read TGCAGTGCTCGGCCGTCGGGATCTGAAGCTTTCTTT. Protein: CSARPSGSEAFF.

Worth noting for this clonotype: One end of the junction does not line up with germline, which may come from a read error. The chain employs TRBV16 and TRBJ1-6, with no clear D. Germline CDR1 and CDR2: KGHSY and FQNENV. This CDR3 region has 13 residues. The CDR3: CASRQRGNSSLHF. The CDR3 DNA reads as TGTGCCAGCCGGCAGCGAGGGAATTCATCCCTCCACTTT.

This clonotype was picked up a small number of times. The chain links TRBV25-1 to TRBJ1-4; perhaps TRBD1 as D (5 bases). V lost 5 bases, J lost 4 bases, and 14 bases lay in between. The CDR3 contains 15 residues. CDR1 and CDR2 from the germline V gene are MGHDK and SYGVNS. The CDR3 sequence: CASSSSRDRNEKLFF. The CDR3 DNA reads TGTGCCAGCAGTTCATCCCGGGACCGTAATGAAAAACTGTTTTTT.

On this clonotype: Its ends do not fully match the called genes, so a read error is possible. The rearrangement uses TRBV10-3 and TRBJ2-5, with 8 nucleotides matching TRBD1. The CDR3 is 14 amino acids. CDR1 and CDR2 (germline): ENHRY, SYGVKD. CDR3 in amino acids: CASSWDRRQETQYF. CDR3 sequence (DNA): TGTGCCAGCAGTTGGGACAGGCGCCAAGAGACCCAGTACTTC.

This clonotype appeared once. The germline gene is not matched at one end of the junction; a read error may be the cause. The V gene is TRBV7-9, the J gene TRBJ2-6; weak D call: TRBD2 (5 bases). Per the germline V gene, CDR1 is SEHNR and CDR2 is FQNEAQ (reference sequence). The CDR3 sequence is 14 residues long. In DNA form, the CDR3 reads TGTGCCAGCAGCTTCAGGACTGGGGACAACGTCCTGACTTTC. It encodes CASSFRTGDNVLTF.

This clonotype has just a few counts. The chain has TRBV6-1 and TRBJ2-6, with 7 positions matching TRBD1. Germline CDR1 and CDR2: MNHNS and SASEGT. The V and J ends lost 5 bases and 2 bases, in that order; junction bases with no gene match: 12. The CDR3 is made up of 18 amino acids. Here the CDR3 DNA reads TGTGCCAGCAGTTACGGGCCGGCAGGGGGACCTGGGGCCAACGTCCTGACTTTC. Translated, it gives CASSYGPAGGPGANVLTF.

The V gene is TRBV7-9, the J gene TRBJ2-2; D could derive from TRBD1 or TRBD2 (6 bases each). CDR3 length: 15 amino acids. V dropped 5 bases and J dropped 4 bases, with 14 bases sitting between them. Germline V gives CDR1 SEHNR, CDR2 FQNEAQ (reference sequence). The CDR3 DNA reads TGTGCCAGCAGCCTAACAACGGGGGCCACCGGGGAGCTGTTTTTT. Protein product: CASSLTTGATGELFF.

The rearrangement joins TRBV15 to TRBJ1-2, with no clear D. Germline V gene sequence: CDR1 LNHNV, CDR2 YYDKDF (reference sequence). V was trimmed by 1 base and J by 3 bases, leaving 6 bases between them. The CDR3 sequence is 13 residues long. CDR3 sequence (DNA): TGTGCCACCAGCAGAGGGTACGACTATGGCTACACCTTC. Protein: CATSRGYDYGYTF.

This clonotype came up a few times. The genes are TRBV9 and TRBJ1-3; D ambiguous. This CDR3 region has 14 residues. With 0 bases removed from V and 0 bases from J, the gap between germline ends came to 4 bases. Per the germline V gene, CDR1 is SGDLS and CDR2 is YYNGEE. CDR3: CASSVGPSGNTIYF. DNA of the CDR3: TGTGCCAGCAGCGTAGGGCCCTCTGGAAACACCATATATTTT.

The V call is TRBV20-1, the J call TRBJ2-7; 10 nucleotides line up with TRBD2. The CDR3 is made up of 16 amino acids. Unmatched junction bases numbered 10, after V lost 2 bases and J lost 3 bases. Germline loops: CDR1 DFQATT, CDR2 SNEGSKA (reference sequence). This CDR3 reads CSARSLRLAGNYEQYF. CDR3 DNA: TGCAGTGCTAGATCTCTCCGACTAGCGGGTAACTACGAGCAGTACTTC.

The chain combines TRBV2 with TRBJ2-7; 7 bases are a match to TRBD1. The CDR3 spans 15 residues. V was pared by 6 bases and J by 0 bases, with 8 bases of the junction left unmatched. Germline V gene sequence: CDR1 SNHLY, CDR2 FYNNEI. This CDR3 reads CASRETGLGSYEQYF. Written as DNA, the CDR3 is TGTGCCAGCAGGGAGACAGGGTTAGGCTCCTACGAGCAGTACTTC.

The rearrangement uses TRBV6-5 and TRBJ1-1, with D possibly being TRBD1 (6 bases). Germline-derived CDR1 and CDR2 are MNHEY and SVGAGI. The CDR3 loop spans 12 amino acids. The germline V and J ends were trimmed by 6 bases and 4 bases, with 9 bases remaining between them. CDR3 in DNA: TGTGCCAGCAGGCGGACAGCCACTGAAGCTTTCTTT. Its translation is CASRRTATEAFF.

The CDR3 DNA follows: TGTGCCAGTGGACCAGTAGCGGGAGCGCAAGAGACCCAGTACTTC. This encodes CASGPVAGAQETQYF. The rearrangement links TRBV6-4 to TRBJ2-5; 9 bases are a match to TRBD2. The germline gives CDR1 MRHNA, CDR2 SNTAGT. The CDR3 length is 15 residues. V lost 9 bases to trimming and J lost 2 bases; unmatched junction nucleotides: 10.